This T cell receptor beta chain was observed in a study of cytomegalovirus exposure and HLA in healthy donors. Study conclusions and caveats: Most TCR sequences were seen very rarely across donors, but some public TCRs occurred in many. Being productive about 90% or about 30% of the time was typical of most TCR beta V segments in an earlier analysis. In a later analysis, at a false discovery rate of 0.05, roughly 16,000 TCR beta sequences matched HLA alleles.

The V gene's germline CDR1 is MNHNS and CDR2 SASEGT. CDR3 length equals 13 residues. Comments on this clone: Its matching antigen is unknown. At one boundary the junction diverges from the germline segment, which might be a read error.

PCR involved 60 Vbeta and 13 Jbeta primers. Sequencing was performed with immunoSEQ multiplex PCR; in TCRdb, only in-frame clones are kept and a portion is missing. The table shows some 150,000 clones, with roughly 85% occurring only once. The rearrangement links TRBV6-1 to TRBJ2-7, with D hard to call. Sequencing used PBMCs. This TCR came from a male donor in good health and CMV-seronegative. CDR3 in amino acids: CASSVDLYYEQHF. CDR3 DNA: TGTGCCAGCAGTGTAGACCTATACTACGAGCAGCACTTC.